Shown below are 8 T cell receptor beta chains from a single sample sequenced in a study of T-cell reconstitution after alpha-beta-depleted transplantation in children. Library preparation (for TCRbeta) was performed with unique molecular identifiers. TCRdb itself ran the PCR reads through MiXCR, one entry per CDR3 protein. This sample has under 9,500 distinct CDR3 sequences, with approximately 15% found just once. This sample comprised PBMCs, mostly from graft donor cells, obtained 60 days after TCRalphabeta/CD19-depleted stem cell transplant. The receptors stem from a male patient between 10 and 17 years old who had a stem cell transplant for acute lymphoblastic leukemia, so the T cells may come from the graft donor.

This clonotype has just one count. A read error is possible here, since a much larger clone lies one base away. The chain carries TRBV3-1 and TRBJ2-1; TRBD1 matches at 8 bases. This CDR3 is 17 amino acids long. Germline V gene data show CDR1 as LGHDT and CDR2 as YNNKEL (reference sequence). The CDR3 coding sequence is TGTGCCTGCAGCCAACAAATGGGGACAGGAATTTACAATGAGCAGTTCTTC. Translation gives CACSQQMGTGIYNEQFF.

This clonotype has at least ten counts. This chain uses TRBV4-3 with TRBJ1-2; no definite D call. The CDR3 spans 14 residues. Trimming left V 4 bases short and J 4 bases short, with 13 bases between. CDR1 and CDR2 from the germline V gene are LGHNA and YSLEER. CDR3: CASSPGTLGYGYTF. CDR3 sequence (DNA): TGCGCCAGCAGCCCTGGTACCTTAGGCTATGGCTACACCTTC.

This clonotype was seen at least ten times. V is TRBV30 and J is TRBJ2-3; D may be TRBD2 (6 bases). This CDR3 has 15 amino acids. Trimming cost V 0 bases and J 3 bases, with 13 bases left between them. Germline loops: CDR1 GTSNPN, CDR2 SVGIG (reference sequence). CDR3 in DNA: TGTGCCTGGAGTGTACACGGGAGTCTTACAGATACGCAGTATTTT. Protein: CAWSVHGSLTDTQYF.

By share, this clonotype ranks as medium-sized. The V and J genes are TRBV7-7 and TRBJ2-3; D not certain. The germline gives CDR1 SSHAT, CDR2 FNYEAQ (reference sequence). The ends were cut back, 5 bases at V and 0 bases at J, with 9 bases in the middle. This CDR3 comprises 14 residues. CDR3 protein: CASSPGPSTDTQYF. For the CDR3, the DNA is TGTGCCAGCAGCCCGGGCCCGAGCACAGATACGCAGTATTTT. The whole variable domain, filled in from reference TRBV7-7 and TRBJ2-3, reads GAGVSQSPRYKVTKRGQDVTLRCDPISSHATLYWYQQALGQGPEFLTYFNYEAQPDKSGLPSDRFSAERPEGSISTLTIQRTEQRDSAMYRCASSPGPSTDTQYFGPGTRLTVL.

This clonotype has a count of ten or more. The chain uses TRBV11-1 and TRBJ2-1; TRBD2 aligns across 9 bases. The germline CDR1 and CDR2 sequences are SGHAT and FQDESV (reference sequence). V gave up 5 bases and J gave up 7 bases; unmatched junction bases: 21. The CDR3 loop spans 19 amino acids. The CDR3 DNA reads TGTGCCAGCAGCCCAGGTGGGAGGGTAGCGGGAGACCGAGGAAATGAGCAGTTCTTC. Translated: CASSPGGRVAGDRGNEQFF.

This clonotype was counted at least ten times. The chain recombines TRBV18 with TRBJ2-3; the match to TRBD2 covers 7 bases. The germline V gene encodes CDR1 KGHSH and CDR2 LQKENI. The J segment lost 0 bases and the V segment lost 3 bases, leaving 6 bases of the junction unmatched. The length of the CDR3 is 16 residues. CDR3 coding DNA: TGTGCCAGCTCACCGAGGACTAGTACTAGCACAGATACGCAGTATTTT. Its translation: CASSPRTSTSTDTQYF. Full variable domain (outside the CDR3, taken from reference TRBV18 and TRBJ2-3): NAGVMQNPRHLVRRRGQEARLRCSPMKGHSHVYWYRQLPEEGLKFMVYLQKENIIDESGMPKERFSAEFPKEGPSILRIQQVVRGDSAAYFCASSPRTSTSTDTQYFGPGTRLTVL.

This clonotype was observed at least ten times. V gene TRBV5-1 combines with J gene TRBJ2-3, with 7 bases fitting TRBD1. V lost 2 bases and J lost 5; bases outside the gene matches: 5. CDR3 length equals 14 residues. The germline V gene has CDR1 SGHRS and CDR2 YFSETQ. The CDR3 spells CASSFGQAVDTQYF. The CDR3 DNA follows: TGCGCCAGCAGCTTCGGACAGGCGGTAGATACGCAGTATTTT.

This clonotype came up many times. The V and J genes are TRBV18 and TRBJ1-1; D remains ambiguous. Germline values: CDR1 KGHSH, CDR2 LQKENI. The length of the CDR3 is 12 residues. V was cut by 4 bases and J by 1 base, with 4 bases left in between. Here the CDR3 DNA reads TGTGCCAGCTCACAGTCGAACACTGAAGCTTTCTTT. Translation gives CASSQSNTEAFF. Full variable domain (outside the CDR3, taken from reference TRBV18 and TRBJ1-1): NAGVMQNPRHLVRRRGQEARLRCSPMKGHSHVYWYRQLPEEGLKFMVYLQKENIIDESGMPKERFSAEFPKEGPSILRIQQVVRGDSAAYFCASSQSNTEAFFGQGTRLTVV.